This T cell receptor (beta chain) emerged from a study of T cell repertoires in cytomegalovirus infection. Germline CDR1 is MDHEN and CDR2 is SYDVKM. The V end was cut by 4 bases, the J end by 4 bases, with 16 bases between. The CDR3 extends over 15 amino acids. TCRdb re-called the reads with MiXCR, one entry per CDR3 protein. The table records about 740,000 distinct CDR3 sequences, under 40% of them present only once. This clonotype was obtained from a human donor in good health (CMV status not recorded). Some clones in this sample may be carry-over from other donors' samples. What was sequenced was PBMCs. The chain has TRBV28 and TRBJ1-2; D gene unclear. The CDR3 DNA follows: TGTGCCAGCAGTTCGACCTCAAACGGCGTCTATGGCTACACCTTC. This gives the protein CASSSTSNGVYGYTF.